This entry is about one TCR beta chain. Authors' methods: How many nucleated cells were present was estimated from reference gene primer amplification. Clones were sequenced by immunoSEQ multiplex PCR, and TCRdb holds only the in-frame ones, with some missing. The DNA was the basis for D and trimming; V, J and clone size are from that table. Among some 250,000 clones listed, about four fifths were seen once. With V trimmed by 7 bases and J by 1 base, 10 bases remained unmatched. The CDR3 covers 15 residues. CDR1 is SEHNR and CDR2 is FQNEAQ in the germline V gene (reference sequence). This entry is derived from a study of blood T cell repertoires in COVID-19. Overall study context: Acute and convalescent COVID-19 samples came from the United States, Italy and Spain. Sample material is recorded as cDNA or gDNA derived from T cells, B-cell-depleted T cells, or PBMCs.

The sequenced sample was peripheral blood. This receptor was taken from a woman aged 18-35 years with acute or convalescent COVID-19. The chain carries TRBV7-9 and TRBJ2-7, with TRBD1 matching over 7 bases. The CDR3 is CASKNDRESSYEQYF. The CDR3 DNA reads TGTGCCAGCAAGAATGACAGGGAGTCGTCCTACGAGCAGTACTTC.